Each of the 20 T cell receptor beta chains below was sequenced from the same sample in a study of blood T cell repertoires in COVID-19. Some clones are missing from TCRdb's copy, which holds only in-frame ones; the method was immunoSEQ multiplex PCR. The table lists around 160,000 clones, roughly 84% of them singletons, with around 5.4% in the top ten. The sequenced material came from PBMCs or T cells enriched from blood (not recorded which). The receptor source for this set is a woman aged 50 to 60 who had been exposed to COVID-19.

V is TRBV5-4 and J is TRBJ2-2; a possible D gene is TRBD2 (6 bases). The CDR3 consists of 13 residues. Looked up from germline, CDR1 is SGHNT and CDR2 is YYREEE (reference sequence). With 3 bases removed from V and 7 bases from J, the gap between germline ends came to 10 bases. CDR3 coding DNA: TGTGCCAGCAGCTCCTCGGGGGTCGGGGAGCTGTTTTTT. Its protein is CASSSSGVGELFF.

The CDR3 DNA reads TGCGCCAGCAGCTTGGCTCTGGGGGGCACTGAAGCTTTCTTT. This translates into CASSLALGGTEAFF. The rearrangement uses TRBV5-1 and TRBJ1-1; a weak D match, TRBD1 (5 bases). Germline V CDR1 and CDR2: SGHRS, YFSETQ. This CDR3 has 14 amino acids. Trimming shortened V by 0 bases and J by 4 bases, and 10 bases separated the two germline ends.

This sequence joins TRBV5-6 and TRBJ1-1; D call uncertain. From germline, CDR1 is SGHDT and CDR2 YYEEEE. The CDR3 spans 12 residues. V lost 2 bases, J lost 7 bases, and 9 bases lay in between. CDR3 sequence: CASSFTAGEAFF. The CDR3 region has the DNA TGTGCCAGCAGCTTTACCGCCGGTGAAGCTTTCTTT.

CDR3 in amino acids: CSASSLAGSYNEQFF. The CDR3 coding sequence is TGCAGTGCTAGTTCCCTAGCGGGTTCCTACAATGAGCAGTTCTTC. This rearrangement joins TRBV20-1 to TRBJ2-1; 8 nucleotides match TRBD2. Unmatched junction bases numbered 5, after V lost 3 bases and J lost 1 base. The V gene's germline CDR1 is DFQATT and CDR2 SNEGSKA (reference sequence). This CDR3 is 15 amino acids long.

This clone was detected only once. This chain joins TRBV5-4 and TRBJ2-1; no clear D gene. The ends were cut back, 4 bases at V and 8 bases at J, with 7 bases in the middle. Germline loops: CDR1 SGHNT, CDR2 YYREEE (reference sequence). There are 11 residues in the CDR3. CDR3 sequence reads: CASSTRDEQFF. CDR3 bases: TGTGCCAGCAGCACCCGGGATGAGCAGTTCTTC.

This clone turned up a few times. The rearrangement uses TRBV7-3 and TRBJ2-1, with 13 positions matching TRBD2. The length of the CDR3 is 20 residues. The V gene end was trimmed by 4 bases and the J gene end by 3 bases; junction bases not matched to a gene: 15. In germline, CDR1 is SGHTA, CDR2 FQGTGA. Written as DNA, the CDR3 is TGTGCCAGCAGCTCTGCCTCGGGACTAGCGGGGACCCCCAACTACAATGAGCAGTTCTTC. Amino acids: CASSSASGLAGTPNYNEQFF. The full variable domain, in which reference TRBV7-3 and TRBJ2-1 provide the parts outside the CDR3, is GAGVSQTPSNKVTEKGKYVELRCDPISGHTALYWYRQSLGQGPEFLIYFQGTGAADDSGLPNDRFFAVRPEGSVSTLKIQRTERGDSAVYLCASSSASGLAGTPNYNEQFFGPGTRLTVL.

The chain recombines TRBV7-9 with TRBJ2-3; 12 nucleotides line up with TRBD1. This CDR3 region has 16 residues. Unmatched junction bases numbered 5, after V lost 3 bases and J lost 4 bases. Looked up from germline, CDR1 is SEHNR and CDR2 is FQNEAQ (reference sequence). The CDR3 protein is CASSLGDRGPSDTQYF. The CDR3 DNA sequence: TGTGCCAGCAGCTTGGGGGACAGGGGGCCTTCAGATACGCAGTATTTT.

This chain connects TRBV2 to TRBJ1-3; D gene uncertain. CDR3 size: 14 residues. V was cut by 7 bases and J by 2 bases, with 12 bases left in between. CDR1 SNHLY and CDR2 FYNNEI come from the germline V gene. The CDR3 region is CASNRDKAGNTIYF. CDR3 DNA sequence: TGTGCCAGCAATCGAGACAAGGCTGGAAACACCATATATTTT. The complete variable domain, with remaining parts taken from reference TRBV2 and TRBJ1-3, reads EPEVTQTPSHQVTQMGQEVILRCVPISNHLYFYWYRQILGQKVEFLVSFYNNEISEKSEIFDDQFSVERPDGSNFTLKIRSTKLEDSAMYFCASNRDKAGNTIYFGEGSWLTVV.

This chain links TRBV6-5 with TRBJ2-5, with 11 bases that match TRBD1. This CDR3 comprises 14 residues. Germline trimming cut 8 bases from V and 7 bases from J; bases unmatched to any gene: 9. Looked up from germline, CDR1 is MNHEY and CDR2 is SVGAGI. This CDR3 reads CASLMPGQGGTQYF. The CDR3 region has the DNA TGTGCCAGCCTTATGCCGGGACAGGGGGGGACCCAGTACTTC.

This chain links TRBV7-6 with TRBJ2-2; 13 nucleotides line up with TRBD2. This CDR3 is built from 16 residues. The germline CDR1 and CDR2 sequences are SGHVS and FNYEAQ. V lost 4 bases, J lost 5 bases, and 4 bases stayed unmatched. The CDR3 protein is CASSSLAGGHTGELFF. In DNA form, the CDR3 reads TGTGCCAGCAGCTCACTAGCGGGAGGGCATACCGGGGAGCTGTTTTTT.

The CDR3 reads CASSFPVSGIDYGYTF. Written as DNA, the CDR3 is TGTGCCAGCAGCTTCCCGGTCTCAGGTATCGACTATGGCTACACCTTC. The rearrangement joins TRBV7-2 to TRBJ1-2; D gene uncertain. Germline values: CDR1 SGHTA, CDR2 FQGNSA. This CDR3 comprises 16 residues. V was pared by 3 bases and J by 3 bases, with 17 bases between. Based on the CDR3 plus reference TRBV7-2 and TRBJ1-2, the full variable domain is GAGVSQSPSNKVTEKGKDVELRCDPISGHTALYWYRQSLGQGLEFLIYFQGNSAPDKSGLPSDRFSAERTGGSVSTLTIQRTQQEDSAVYLCASSFPVSGIDYGYTFGSGTRLTVV.

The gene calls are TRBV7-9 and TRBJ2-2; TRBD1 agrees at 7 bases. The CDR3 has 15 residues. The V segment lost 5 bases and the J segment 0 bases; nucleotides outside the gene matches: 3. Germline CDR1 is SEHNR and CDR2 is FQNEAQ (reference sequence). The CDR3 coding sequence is TGTGCCAGCAGCCTCGGGACAGCGAACACCGGGGAGCTGTTTTTT. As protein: CASSLGTANTGELFF.

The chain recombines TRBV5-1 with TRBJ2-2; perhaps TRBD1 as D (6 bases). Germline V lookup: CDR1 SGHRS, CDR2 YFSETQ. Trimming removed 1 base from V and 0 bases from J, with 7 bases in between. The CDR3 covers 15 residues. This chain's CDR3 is CASSLTGPNTGELFF. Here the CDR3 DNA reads TGCGCCAGCAGCTTGACAGGGCCGAACACCGGGGAGCTGTTTTTT. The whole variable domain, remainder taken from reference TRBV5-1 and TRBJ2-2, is KAGVTQTPRYLIKTRGQQVTLSCSPISGHRSVSWYQQTPGQGLQFLFEYFSETQRNKGNFPGRFSGRQFSNSRSEMNVSTLELGDSALYLCASSLTGPNTGELFFGEGSRLTVL.

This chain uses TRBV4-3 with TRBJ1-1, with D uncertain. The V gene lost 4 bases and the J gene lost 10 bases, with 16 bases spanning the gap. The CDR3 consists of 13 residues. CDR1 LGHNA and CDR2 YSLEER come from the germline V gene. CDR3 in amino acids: CASSLSGVSRAFF. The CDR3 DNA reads TGCGCCAGCAGCCTCTCCGGGGTCAGTAGAGCTTTCTTT.

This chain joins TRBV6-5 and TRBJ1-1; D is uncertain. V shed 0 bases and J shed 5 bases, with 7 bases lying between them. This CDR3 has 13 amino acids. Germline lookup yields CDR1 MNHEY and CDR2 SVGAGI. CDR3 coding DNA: TGTGCCAGCAGTTACTCGACGGGAACTGAAGCTTTCTTT. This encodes CASSYSTGTEAFF.

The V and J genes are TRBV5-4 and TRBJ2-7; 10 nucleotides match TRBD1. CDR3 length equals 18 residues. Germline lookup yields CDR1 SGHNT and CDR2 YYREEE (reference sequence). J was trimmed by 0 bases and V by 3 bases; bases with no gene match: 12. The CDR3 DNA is TGTGCCAGCAGCTCTGACAGGGGGCCGGGGGGGGCCTCCTACGAGCAGTACTTC. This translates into CASSSDRGPGGASYEQYF.

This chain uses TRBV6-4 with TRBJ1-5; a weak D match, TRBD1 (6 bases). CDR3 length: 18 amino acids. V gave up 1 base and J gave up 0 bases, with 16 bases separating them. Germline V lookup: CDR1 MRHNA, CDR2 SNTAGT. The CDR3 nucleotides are TGTGCCAGCAGTGACTATCGGACAGATTTGAATAGCAATCAGCCCCAGCATTTT. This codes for CASSDYRTDLNSNQPQHF.

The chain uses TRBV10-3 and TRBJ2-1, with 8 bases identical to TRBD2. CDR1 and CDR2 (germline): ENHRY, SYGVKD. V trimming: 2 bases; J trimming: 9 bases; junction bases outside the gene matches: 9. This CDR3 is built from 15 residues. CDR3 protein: CAISEASGGVVEQFF. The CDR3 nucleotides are TGTGCCATCAGTGAGGCCTCCGGGGGGGTCGTTGAGCAGTTCTTC.

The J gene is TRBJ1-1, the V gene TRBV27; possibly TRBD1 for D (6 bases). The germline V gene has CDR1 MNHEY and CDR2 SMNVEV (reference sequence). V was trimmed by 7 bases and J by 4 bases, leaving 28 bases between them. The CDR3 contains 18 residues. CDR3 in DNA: TGTGCCAGCACGCGTAGGGCTGACAGGCTCGCTAAACCCACTGAAGCTTTCTTT. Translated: CASTRRADRLAKPTEAFF.

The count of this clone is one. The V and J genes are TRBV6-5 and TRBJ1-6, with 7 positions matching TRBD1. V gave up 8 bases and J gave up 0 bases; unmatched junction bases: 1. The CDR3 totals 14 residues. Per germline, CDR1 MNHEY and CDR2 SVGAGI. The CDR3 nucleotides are TGTGCCAGCGCAGGGGGCTCCTATAATTCACCCCTCCACTTT. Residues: CASAGGSYNSPLHF.